These 26 T cell receptor beta chains came from one sample sequenced in a study of Graves' ophthalmopathy and Graves' hyperthyroidism. RNA transcripts were the template, and TCR beta CDR3 regions were amplified from them. Scientists carried out first-round RT-PCR using HTBI primers and then a second-round multiplex PCR. TCRdb analysed the multiplex PCR reads with MiXCR anew, one entry per CDR3 protein. The sample yields about 740,000 distinct CDR3 sequences, 40% seen once. The sample comprised peripheral blood. The receptors originated from an adult man with Graves' ophthalmopathy.

V is TRBV7-7 and J is TRBJ1-1, with no clear D. Looked up from germline, CDR1 is SSHAT and CDR2 is FNYEAQ (reference sequence). The CDR3 loop spans 13 amino acids. The CDR3 bases are TGTGCTAGCGGCTTAGGTGTGAACACTGAAGCTTTCTTT. It is translated as CASGLGVNTEAFF.

V usage is TRBV7-9 and J usage is TRBJ2-2, with D hard to call. With 3 bases removed from V and 1 base from J, the gap between germline ends came to 9 bases. The germline gives CDR1 SEHNR, CDR2 FQNEAQ (reference sequence). This CDR3 contains 15 residues. The CDR3 sequence is CASSFGPQNTGELFF. In DNA form, the CDR3 reads TGTGCCAGCAGCTTTGGTCCCCAGAACACCGGGGAGCTGTTTTTT.

This clonotype appeared a few times. The chain links TRBV5-6 to TRBJ2-5; possibly TRBD2 for D (6 bases). The ends were cut back, 4 bases at V and 5 bases at J, with 9 bases in the middle. The length of the CDR3 is 12 residues. Looked up from germline, CDR1 is SGHDT and CDR2 is YYEEEE. The CDR3 coding sequence is TGTGCCAGCAGCGCGGGGAGGGAGACCCAGTACTTC. Amino acid sequence: CASSAGRETQYF.

This clonotype occurred a few times. This rearrangement joins TRBV7-6 to TRBJ2-7; the match to TRBD2 covers 8 bases. The CDR3 consists of 15 residues. The V gene's germline CDR1 is SGHVS and CDR2 FNYEAQ. Germline trimming cut 5 bases from V and 2 bases from J; bases unmatched to any gene: 8. DNA for the CDR3: TGTGCCAGCAGCGTTACTAGCGGATTCACCTACGAGCAGTACTTC. Encoded protein: CASSVTSGFTYEQYF.

This clonotype was counted many times. The gene calls are TRBV10-3 and TRBJ1-2; 7 nucleotides agree with TRBD1. V lost 10 bases to trimming and J lost 0 bases; unmatched junction nucleotides: 11. The CDR3 contains 15 residues. In germline, CDR1 is ENHRY, CDR2 SYGVKD. In DNA, the CDR3 is TGTGCCAGCACGCTCGGGGACAGAGCTAACTATGGCTACACCTTC. It codes for CASTLGDRANYGYTF.

This chain connects TRBV14 to TRBJ2-7; TRBD1 matches at 9 bases. The CDR3 spans 13 residues. The V and J ends lost 11 bases and 2 bases, in that order; junction bases with no gene match: 7. The germline CDR1 and CDR2 sequences are SGHDN and FVKESK. CDR3 nucleotides: TGTGCCGACCCGGGACAGGGAACCTACGAGCAGTACTTC. The encoded protein is CADPGQGTYEQYF. The whole variable domain, filled in from reference TRBV14 and TRBJ2-7, reads EAGVTQFPSHSVIEKGQTVTLRCDPISGHDNLYWYRRVMGKEIKFLLHFVKESKQDESGMPNNRFLAERTGGTYSTLKVQPAELEDSGVYFCADPGQGTYEQYFGPGTRLTVT.

The table lists this clonotype with a count of one. The rearrangement uses TRBV9 and TRBJ2-7; D not resolved. V lost 5 bases and J 12 bases, leaving 15 bases between the germline ends. The CDR3 extends over 11 amino acids. The germline gives CDR1 SGDLS, CDR2 YYNGEE. CDR3 bases: TGTGCCAGCAGTTTAAGCCACGAGATGTACTTC. This gives the protein CASSLSHEMYF.

This clonotype showed up many times. The rearrangement links TRBV12-3 or TRBV12-4 to TRBJ2-5; TRBD2 matches 7 bases. The CDR3 totals 15 residues. Losses at the gene ends were 6 bases for V and 2 bases for J; bases not matched to a gene: 9. CDR3 sequence (DNA): TGTGCCAGCAGCAGCTATTCCGGGGGGCAAGAGACCCAGTACTTC. Amino acid sequence: CASSSYSGGQETQYF.

This clonotype has a count of ten or more. At one boundary the junction diverges from the germline segment, which might be a read error. The chain is built from TRBV24-1 and TRBJ1-4; TRBD1 matches 9 bases. CDR1 KGHDR and CDR2 SFDVKD come from the germline V gene. This CDR3 region has 15 residues. CDR3 in DNA: TGTGCCAGCAGTGCCCCGGGACAGGGCAATGAAAAACTGTTTTTT. This sequence encodes CASSAPGQGNEKLFF.

This clonotype was recorded a few times. The chain joins TRBV10-3 to TRBJ2-6; D not resolved. V dropped 10 bases and J dropped 5 bases, with 12 bases sitting between them. This CDR3 region has 13 residues. The germline gives CDR1 ENHRY, CDR2 SYGVKD. This CDR3 reads CASLKDRANVLTF. DNA of the CDR3: TGTGCCAGCCTGAAGGATAGGGCCAACGTCCTGACTTTC.

Regarding this clonotype: Mismatch with germline at one junction end may stem from a read error. This sequence joins TRBV6-4 and TRBJ2-6, with D uncertain. Per the germline V gene, CDR1 is MRHNA and CDR2 is SNTAGT. The CDR3 sequence is 13 residues long. The CDR3 loop reads CACSPPGANVLTF. DNA of the CDR3: TGTGCCTGCAGCCCGCCTGGGGCCAACGTCCTGACTTTC.

This chain joins TRBV2 and TRBJ2-7, with a possible D match to TRBD1 (6 bases). Germline values: CDR1 SNHLY, CDR2 FYNNEI. Between the trimmed V and J ends, which lost 9 bases and 2 bases, there was a span of 29 bases. The CDR3 extends over 18 amino acids. Written as DNA, the CDR3 is TGTGCCAGGAGCAAACCTGATCGCGGACAGATTAAACCCTACGAGCAGTACTTC. As protein: CARSKPDRGQIKPYEQYF.

To note about this clonotype: Here the CDR3 omits its conserved ending phenylalanine or tryptophan, so a read error is the likely source. The rearrangement joins TRBV10-3 to TRBJ1-1, with D perhaps TRBD1 (6 bases). The CDR3 runs to 13 residues. Germline V CDR1 and CDR2: ENHRY, SYGVKD. CDR3 nucleotides: TGTGCCAGCAGTTACTTTACAGGGACTGAAGCTTTCTGT. Translation: CASSYFTGTEAFC.

With regard to this clonotype: The junction departs from the called germline gene at one end, perhaps through a read error. The chain has TRBV10-3 and TRBJ2-7, with D perhaps matching TRBD2 (5 bases). The CDR3 contains 14 residues. Germline-derived CDR1 and CDR2 are ENHRY and SYGVKD. This chain's CDR3 is CASSLSSGNYEQYF. The DNA of the CDR3 is TGTGCCAGCAGTTTATCCAGCGGAAATTACGAGCAGTACTTC.

The rearrangement uses TRBV7-9 and TRBJ2-7; tentative D call: TRBD1 (6 bases). Trimming shortened V by 4 bases and J by 2 bases, and 18 bases separated the two germline ends. Germline values: CDR1 SEHNR, CDR2 FQNEAQ (reference sequence). This CDR3 has 16 residues. Here the CDR3 reads CASSSLTGLGAYEQYF. The CDR3, as DNA: TGTGCCAGCAGCTCCCTCACAGGGCTTGGGGCCTACGAGCAGTACTTC.

The chain is built from TRBV11-1 and TRBJ1-2; 8 nucleotides line up with TRBD1. The CDR3 spans 16 residues. Germline CDR1 is SGHAT and CDR2 is FQDESV (reference sequence). The trim removed 1 base at V and 3 bases at J, leaving 7 bases unmatched. CDR3 in DNA: TGTGCCAGCAGCTTAGACCGCCAGGGGGCCGACTATGGCTACACCTTC. This codes for CASSLDRQGADYGYTF.

In this sample, this clonotype turned up many times. A junction boundary mismatches the germline segment, possibly from a read error. The V gene is TRBV15, the J gene TRBJ1-1, with 11 nucleotides matching TRBD1. The length of the CDR3 is 15 residues. The germline V gene encodes CDR1 LNHNV and CDR2 YYDKDF (reference sequence). This CDR3 reads CATRRDRGTVAEALF. In DNA, the CDR3 is TGTGCCACCAGAAGGGACAGGGGGACGGTCGCTGAAGCTCTCTTT.

This chain links TRBV6-2 or TRBV6-3 with TRBJ1-2; no reliable D call. Looked up from germline, CDR1 is MNHEY and CDR2 is SVGEGT. Trimming shortened V by 6 bases and J by 8 bases, and 16 bases separated the two germline ends. The CDR3 is 13 residues long. DNA of the CDR3: TGTGCCAGCAGCCAACTGCCGGCGAAAGGCTACACCTTC. Its translation is CASSQLPAKGYTF.

This clonotype was counted between two and nine times. The chain combines TRBV11-2 with TRBJ2-5; D gene ambiguous. The CDR3 is 14 amino acids. V was cut by 0 bases and J by 9 bases, with 14 bases left in between. Germline CDR1 SGHAT, CDR2 FQNNGV. CDR3 nucleotides: TGTGCCAGCAGCTTAGATATTAAGACATGGCCCCAGTACTTC. Translation: CASSLDIKTWPQYF.

The V and J genes are TRBV19 and TRBJ2-7; 11 bases map to TRBD2. Germline CDR1 and CDR2: LNHDA and SQIVND (reference sequence). Trimming removed 5 bases from V and 2 bases from J; junction bases left unmatched: 5. CDR3 size: 15 residues. CDR3 bases: TGTGCCAGTAGTTTGGGACTAGCGGAAGCCTACGAGCAGTACTTC. Amino acids: CASSLGLAEAYEQYF.

The table lists this clonotype with a few counts. V usage is TRBV20-1 and J usage is TRBJ2-7, with 13 bases matching TRBD2. Germline V gene lookup returns CDR1 DFQATT and CDR2 SNEGSKA (reference sequence). The length of the CDR3 is 17 residues. V trimming: 1 base; J trimming: 3 bases; junction bases outside the gene matches: 9. Here the CDR3 DNA reads TGCAGTGCTAGAGTAAGGGGACTAGCGGGATTTCTCTACGAGCAGTACTTC. Its protein product is CSARVRGLAGFLYEQYF.

The table lists this clonotype with a count of one. The chain combines TRBV24-1 with TRBJ2-7, with 14 bases identical to TRBD2. Losses at the gene ends were 10 bases for V and 5 bases for J; bases not matched to a gene: 9. CDR1 and CDR2 (germline): KGHDR, SFDVKD. The CDR3 consists of 15 residues. In DNA, the CDR3 is TGTGCCACACTGAGACTAGCGGGGGGGAGGGACGAGCAGTACTTC. This sequence encodes CATLRLAGGRDEQYF.

This clonotype has only a few counts. This chain connects TRBV6-5 to TRBJ1-2; the match to TRBD1 covers 7 bases. The CDR3 has 14 amino acids. The J segment lost 4 bases and the V segment lost 5 bases, leaving 7 bases of the junction unmatched. The germline V gene encodes CDR1 MNHEY and CDR2 SVGAGI. As DNA, the CDR3 is TGTGCCAGCAGTCGTACAGGGGTCCCCTATGGCTACACCTTC. It specifies CASSRTGVPYGYTF.

For this clonotype: This clone may be a read error of a much larger clone one base away. In this CDR3 the conserved last residue, phenylalanine or tryptophan, is missing, so a read error is likely. The chain is built from TRBV20-1 and TRBJ1-1; no definite D call. The CDR3 is made up of 10 amino acids. Trimming stripped 3 bases from V and 3 bases from J, with 2 bases between. The germline gives CDR1 DFQATT, CDR2 SNEGSKA (reference sequence). As DNA, the CDR3 is TGCAGTGCTAGCGACACTGAAGCTTTCCTT. The encoded protein is CSASDTEAFL.

Of note for this clonotype: At one boundary the junction diverges from the germline segment, which might be a read error. The chain is built from TRBV25-1 and TRBJ2-2; 7 bases are a match to TRBD2. CDR3 length equals 15 residues. From germline, CDR1 is MGHDK and CDR2 SYGVNS. The chain's CDR3 is CASSESRGRTGELFF. In nucleotides, the CDR3 is TGCGCCAGCAGTGAGTCGCGGGGGAGGACCGGGGAGCTGTTTTTT.

Remarks on this clonotype: The junction departs from the called germline gene at one end, perhaps through a read error. V and J are TRBV14 and TRBJ2-7; the D gene is possibly TRBD2 (5 bases). Germline CDR1 SGHDN, CDR2 FVKESK. This CDR3 region has 13 residues. CDR3 in DNA: TGTGCCAGCAGCCGGACTGCCGTCGGAGAGCAGCACTTC. It encodes CASSRTAVGEQHF. Using reference TRBV14 and TRBJ2-7 for the parts outside the CDR3, the full variable domain is EAGVTQFPSHSVIEKGQTVTLRCDPISGHDNLYWYRRVMGKEIKFLLHFVKESKQDESGMPNNRFLAERTGGTYSTLKVQPAELEDSGVYFCASSRTAVGEQHFGPGTRLTVT.